A single sample gave rise to the 9 T cell receptor beta chains below, sequenced in a study of OX40 agonist ivuxolimab in advanced cancers. The protocol was immunoSEQ multiplex PCR, while the TCRdb copy is restricted to in-frame clones and leaves out a portion. The sample carries tens of thousands of clones, 65% to 85% recorded once. This material consisted of CD4+ or CD8+ T cells sorted from blood, taken in a trial of the OX40 agonist ivuxolimab. The receptors were sampled from an adult with an advanced solid tumor such as melanoma, head and neck, liver or kidney cancer.

The V and J genes are TRBV6-5 and TRBJ2-7; 7 nucleotides line up with TRBD2. Germline lookup yields CDR1 MNHEY and CDR2 SVGAGI. With 8 bases clipped from V and 0 bases from J, the junction kept 7 bases outside the gene matches. The CDR3 runs 14 residues. CDR3 coding DNA: TGTGCCAGCTCATTAGCGGGCTACTCCTACGAGCAGTACTTC. It yields the protein CASSLAGYSYEQYF.

The rearrangement joins TRBV18 to TRBJ1-2; D may be TRBD1 (5 bases). Trimming left V 4 bases short and J 6 bases short, with 18 bases between. The germline V gene encodes CDR1 KGHSH and CDR2 LQKENI. CDR3 length: 15 residues. The CDR3 protein is CASSRTSGYADGYTF. In DNA form, the CDR3 reads TGTGCCAGCTCACGCACCTCAGGGTATGCTGATGGCTACACCTTC.

The chain recombines TRBV2 with TRBJ2-1; D uncertain. V was pared by 4 bases and J by 0 bases, with 4 bases between. Germline assignment: CDR1 SNHLY and CDR2 FYNNEI. The CDR3 sequence is 13 residues long. The CDR3 is CASSVDSYNEQFF. CDR3 bases: TGTGCCAGCAGTGTGGACTCCTACAATGAGCAGTTCTTC.

The rearrangement joins TRBV14 to TRBJ2-2; tentatively, D is TRBD2 (6 bases). The CDR3 consists of 16 residues. V was trimmed by 3 bases and J by 8 bases, leaving 19 bases between them. Germline loops: CDR1 SGHDN, CDR2 FVKESK. The CDR3 DNA reads as TGTGCCAGCAGCCAGCTAGCGCCCCTGAGAGGAGGGGAGCTGTTTTTT. Amino acids: CASSQLAPLRGGELFF. The variable domain in full, completed from reference TRBV14 and TRBJ2-2, reads EAGVTQFPSHSVIEKGQTVTLRCDPISGHDNLYWYRRVMGKEIKFLLHFVKESKQDESGMPNNRFLAERTGGTYSTLKVQPAELEDSGVYFCASSQLAPLRGGELFFGEGSRLTVL.

This clone was seen once. The chain joins TRBV5-1 to TRBJ2-5; D not resolved. Trimming stripped 9 bases from V and 1 base from J, with 16 bases between. The CDR3 extends over 14 amino acids. Germline CDR1 and CDR2: SGHRS and YFSETQ. CDR3 DNA: TGCGCCACCAGACCTGGGCCTTCCCAAGAGACCCAGTACTTC. Translating gives CATRPGPSQETQYF.

CDR3 in DNA: TGTGCCAGTAGTATCGGGTACGAGCAGTACTTC. Translation gives CASSIGYEQYF. The chain links TRBV19 to TRBJ2-5; D is ambiguous. TRBJ2-7 matches the DNA end more closely, so the J call is doubtful. The CDR3 covers 11 residues. Germline V gene data show CDR1 as LNHDA and CDR2 as SQIVND (reference sequence).

The V call is TRBV7-9, the J call TRBJ1-1; D is uncertain. Germline-derived CDR1 and CDR2 are SEHNR and FQNEAQ (reference sequence). The CDR3 contains 15 residues. The V end lost 1 base, the J end lost 1 base, and 10 bases lay between the germline ends. Here the CDR3 reads CASSLGPGPNTEAFF. The CDR3 region has the DNA TGTGCCAGCAGCTTAGGACCCGGCCCGAACACTGAAGCTTTCTTT.

The chain recombines TRBV28 with TRBJ1-1; 9 bases line up with TRBD1. The V gene's germline CDR1 is MDHEN and CDR2 SYDVKM. V lost 6 bases to trimming and J lost 1 base; unmatched junction nucleotides: 6. The CDR3 runs to 15 residues. The CDR3 sequence is CASSPTGGANTEAFF. In nucleotides, the CDR3 is TGTGCCAGCAGCCCAACAGGGGGCGCGAACACTGAAGCTTTCTTT.

This CDR3 reads CASSSLGRVQETQYF. The CDR3 nucleotides are TGTGCCAGCAGCTCCCTAGGGCGGGTCCAAGAGACCCAGTACTTC. This chain links TRBV5-6 with TRBJ2-5; TRBD2 might be the D (5 bases). V gave up 3 bases and J gave up 1 base, with 13 bases separating them. Germline CDR1 is SGHDT and CDR2 is YYEEEE. The CDR3 sequence is 15 residues long.